This T cell receptor (beta chain) is from a study of OX40 agonist ivuxolimab in advanced cancers. Germline V lookup: CDR1 SGHNT, CDR2 YENEEA. V shed 0 bases and J shed 6 bases, with 6 bases lying between them. The CDR3 has 13 residues. The sampling schedule covered blood at baseline, cycle 4 day 1, and cycle 7 day 1. With respect to this clone: The antigen is unknown.

Regarding the study as a whole: Average numbers of expanded clones were greater in CD8+ T cells than in CD4+. Individuals who were partial responders at 0.1-3.0 mg/kg had clonal expansion that ranked among the lowest.

TCRdb keeps only in-frame clones here, not all; method: immunoSEQ multiplex PCR. The repertoire has 39,000 or so clones, about 87% of them found once; the top ten carry about a third. This chain uses TRBV11-3 with TRBJ2-1; D ambiguous. This sample comprised CD4+ or CD8+ T cells sorted from blood, obtained in a trial of the OX40 agonist ivuxolimab. This sequence originates from an adult with an advanced solid tumor such as melanoma, head and neck, liver or kidney cancer. This CDR3 is CASSLEYGNEQFF. The CDR3 bases are TGTGCCAGCAGCTTAGAATACGGCAATGAGCAGTTCTTC.